Given below is one T cell receptor (beta chain) in context. This specimen belongs to a study of beta chain features in type 1 diabetes. About the study: Cell yields, gender and age were comparable in patients and healthy donors.

Isolated RNA was reverse transcribed in full, so expressed TCRB transcripts were sequenced. Sequencing was performed with immunoSEQ multiplex PCR; in TCRdb, only in-frame clones are kept and a portion is missing. The sample has roughly 350,000 clones, approximately 9.9% seen once. The CDR3 length is 18 residues. Germline CDR1 and CDR2: MGHDK and SYGVNS. With 1 base clipped from V and 0 bases from J, the junction kept 5 bases outside the gene matches. The specimen sequenced was naive CD4+ T cells from blood. This clonotype was obtained from a woman aged 25 to 39 in good health. V usage is TRBV25-1 and J usage is TRBJ2-2, with TRBD2 matching over 10 bases. CDR3 DNA sequence: TGTGCCAGCAGTGAATGGGGTCTAGCGGGAGCGAACACCGGGGAGCTGTTTTTT. Its protein product is CASSEWGLAGANTGELFF.